This TCR beta chain was retrieved from a study of T cells in Graves' hyperthyroidism and ophthalmopathy. Germline assignment: CDR1 MNHEY and CDR2 SVGEGT. This CDR3 comprises 15 residues. Trimming stripped 8 bases from V and 1 base from J, with 17 bases between. The investigators amplified TCR beta CDR3 regions from RNA transcripts. A set of HTBI primers served as the primers for a first-round RT-PCR of the TCR CDR3. TCRdb re-analysed the multiplex PCR reads in MiXCR, keeping a single row per CDR3 protein. The sample comprises roughly 800,000 distinct CDR3 sequences, around 38% of which are singletons, and 8.9% rests with the top ten.

The clonotype originates from a young man with Graves' hyperthyroidism. V and J are TRBV6-2 or TRBV6-3 and TRBJ1-1; a possible D gene is TRBD1 (6 bases). The sequenced sample was blood. CDR3 region: CASRSGGAENTEAFF. CDR3 nucleotides: TGTGCCAGCCGCTCCGGGGGGGCCGAGAACACTGAAGCTTTCTTT.